What follows are 26 T cell receptor beta chains derived from one specimen sequenced in a study of cytomegalovirus exposure and HLA in healthy donors. PCR used 60 Vbeta primers and 13 Jbeta primers. Generated by immunoSEQ multiplex PCR, the TCRdb table keeps only in-frame clones and is missing some. Found here are some 130,000 clones, roughly 85% of them singletons; the top ten hold 5% to 8.5%. Material: PBMCs. The receptors originated from a man aged 35 to 55 in good health and CMV-seropositive.

The chain employs TRBV27 and TRBJ1-1; D ambiguous. Trimming took off 6 bases at V and 2 bases at J, with 13 bases between the two ends. The CDR3 spans 14 residues. Per germline, CDR1 MNHEY and CDR2 SMNVEV (reference sequence). The CDR3: CASRRIPGNTEAFF. The CDR3, as DNA: TGTGCCAGCAGGAGGATTCCGGGAAACACTGAAGCTTTCTTT.

V usage is TRBV7-3 and J usage is TRBJ1-1, with D perhaps TRBD1 (6 bases). CDR3 size: 17 residues. The V gene lost 1 base and the J gene lost 1 base, with 16 bases spanning the gap. The V gene's germline CDR1 is SGHTA and CDR2 FQGTGA. The CDR3 is CASSLIRGGVANTEAFF. In nucleotides, the CDR3 is TGTGCCAGCAGCTTAATCAGGGGTGGGGTGGCGAACACTGAAGCTTTCTTT.

This sequence joins TRBV11-2 and TRBJ2-5, with 10 positions matching TRBD1. The germline V gene has CDR1 SGHAT and CDR2 FQNNGV. The CDR3 sequence is 14 residues long. V was clipped by 5 bases and J by 3 bases; unmatched bases: 3. The CDR3 is CASSPGTGEETQYF. DNA for the CDR3: TGTGCCAGCAGCCCGGGGACAGGGGAAGAGACCCAGTACTTC.

Here the CDR3 DNA reads TGCAGTGCAGGCGACAGGGAAGGCTACACCTTC. The encoded protein is CSAGDREGYTF. The chain recombines TRBV20-1 with TRBJ1-2, with 7 nucleotides matching TRBD1. Losses at the gene ends were 6 bases for V and 8 bases for J; bases not matched to a gene: 6. CDR1 and CDR2 from the germline V gene are DFQATT and SNEGSKA (reference sequence). The CDR3 contains 11 residues.

This chain connects TRBV5-1 to TRBJ2-7, with 12 bases lining up with TRBD2. This CDR3 comprises 14 residues. V lost 4 bases to trimming and J lost 5 bases; unmatched junction nucleotides: 4. From germline, CDR1 is SGHRS and CDR2 YFSETQ. CDR3 region: CASSGGLAGDEQYF. CDR3 coding DNA: TGCGCCAGCAGCGGGGGACTAGCGGGTGACGAGCAGTACTTC.

The rearrangement uses TRBV7-9 and TRBJ1-5; no reliable D call. The germline V gene encodes CDR1 SEHNR and CDR2 FQNEAQ (reference sequence). The CDR3 contains 17 residues. Trimming pared 5 bases from V and 0 bases from J, leaving 17 bases between. Written as DNA, the CDR3 is TGTGCCAGCAGCACGGGGAGAGGAGCTAATAGCAATCAGCCCCAGCATTTT. Translating it yields CASSTGRGANSNQPQHF. Together with reference TRBV7-9 and TRBJ1-5, the CDR3 gives the full variable domain: DTGVSQNPRHKITKRGQNVTFRCDPISEHNRLYWYRQTLGQGPEFLTYFQNEAQLEKSRLLSDRFSAERPKGSFSTLEIQRTEQGDSAMYLCASSTGRGANSNQPQHFGDGTRLSIL.

In regard to this clone: Distinct nucleotide sequences in the sample also encode this CDR3. The V gene is TRBV19, the J gene TRBJ1-1; TRBD1 matches 7 bases. In germline, CDR1 is LNHDA, CDR2 SQIVND (reference sequence). V dropped 5 bases and J dropped 5; count of bases not matched to a gene: 5. The CDR3 is made up of 13 amino acids. The CDR3 spells CASSSTGDTEAFF. CDR3 DNA sequence: TGTGCCAGTAGTTCCACAGGGGATACTGAAGCTTTCTTT.

The chain has TRBV6-5 and TRBJ2-7, with 7 bases lining up with TRBD1. This CDR3 contains 14 residues. Germline CDR1 reads MNHEY; CDR2 reads SVGAGI. V was pared by 0 bases and J by 3 bases, with 2 bases of the junction left unmatched. The CDR3 spells CASSYSGTVYEQYF. CDR3 nucleotide sequence: TGTGCCAGCAGTTACTCAGGGACAGTCTACGAGCAGTACTTC.

The chain recombines TRBV11-2 with TRBJ2-7; D is unresolved. This CDR3 has 14 amino acids. Germline V gene data show CDR1 as SGHAT and CDR2 as FQNNGV. V lost 4 bases to trimming and J lost 2 bases, with 12 bases between them. The CDR3 region is CASSSLGGPYEQYF. In nucleotides, the CDR3 is TGTGCCAGCAGCTCACTTGGCGGTCCCTACGAGCAGTACTTC.

The chain employs TRBV18 and TRBJ2-7, with D maybe TRBD2 (6 bases). Germline V gene sequence: CDR1 KGHSH, CDR2 LQKENI. The CDR3 totals 14 residues. V was clipped by 6 bases and J by 2 bases, with 14 bases between them. The CDR3 region is CASSGGVGAYEQYF. The DNA of the CDR3 is TGTGCCAGCTCCGGCGGGGTTGGGGCCTACGAGCAGTACTTC.

This clone was recorded once. The chain uses TRBV27 and TRBJ2-7; perhaps TRBD2 as D (6 bases). The V end lost 5 bases, the J end lost 5 bases, and 16 bases lay between the germline ends. Germline-derived CDR1 and CDR2 are MNHEY and SMNVEV (reference sequence). This CDR3 is built from 14 residues. The CDR3 loop reads CASSARLGNHEQYF. The DNA for the CDR3 is TGTGCCAGCAGTGCGCGACTAGGGAACCACGAGCAGTACTTC.

This clone appeared a single time. This chain uses TRBV19 with TRBJ1-6; D gene uncertain. Germline CDR1 LNHDA, CDR2 SQIVND (reference sequence). Trimming took off 5 bases at V and 8 bases at J, with 10 bases between the two ends. This CDR3 has 13 residues. The chain's CDR3 is CASSPGLDSPLHF. The CDR3 region has the DNA TGTGCCAGTAGTCCCGGACTGGATTCACCCCTCCACTTT.

This rearrangement joins TRBV19 to TRBJ2-7; TRBD1 matches 7 bases. Looked up from germline, CDR1 is LNHDA and CDR2 is SQIVND (reference sequence). This CDR3 region has 15 residues. V dropped 3 bases and J dropped 2; count of bases not matched to a gene: 7. CDR3 DNA sequence: TGTGCCAGTAGTATCCGGTGGCAGGGGGCCTACGAGCAGTACTTC. Its translation: CASSIRWQGAYEQYF.

This chain links TRBV29-1 with TRBJ1-1; possible D gene TRBD1, 6 bases. The CDR3 has 13 amino acids. Trimming took 6 bases from V and 2 from J, leaving 13 bases between them. The germline V gene encodes CDR1 SQVTM and CDR2 ANQGSEA. The CDR3: CSVRAGGNTEAFF. The CDR3 DNA is TGCAGCGTCCGCGCGGGGGGCAACACTGAAGCTTTCTTT.

The rearrangement links TRBV7-9 to TRBJ2-1; 12 nucleotides agree with TRBD2. Germline CDR1 and CDR2: SEHNR and FQNEAQ (reference sequence). The CDR3 totals 15 residues. The junction had 5 bases not matched to a gene; V was cut back by 6 bases and J by 5 bases. Here the CDR3 DNA reads TGTGCCAGCAGATCCGGACTAGCGGGGAACAATGAGCAGTTCTTC. As protein: CASRSGLAGNNEQFF.

This chain joins TRBV5-1 and TRBJ2-1; D perhaps matches TRBD1 (7 bases). V lost 5 bases, J lost 3 bases, and 15 bases lay in between. CDR3 length: 15 amino acids. Germline CDR1 and CDR2: SGHRS and YFSETQ. The DNA for the CDR3 is TGCGCCAGCAGTTTCAGGGGGGAGAACTACAATGAGCAGTTCTTC. It translates to CASSFRGENYNEQFF.

This rearrangement joins TRBV5-1 to TRBJ1-1, with a possible D match to TRBD1 (6 bases). Germline V gives CDR1 SGHRS, CDR2 YFSETQ. This CDR3 has 16 amino acids. The V gene lost 4 bases and the J gene lost 0 bases, with 16 bases spanning the gap. In DNA, the CDR3 is TGCGCCAGCAGCCTGAACACAGGGACCATGAACACTGAAGCTTTCTTT. Encoded protein: CASSLNTGTMNTEAFF.

This clone was counted a single time. The chain combines TRBV19 with TRBJ1-4; possible D gene TRBD1, 6 bases. This CDR3 is 13 amino acids long. Germline V gives CDR1 LNHDA, CDR2 SQIVND (reference sequence). V lost 4 bases to trimming and J lost 7 bases, with 10 bases between them. CDR3 nucleotides: TGTGCCAGTAGTAGCAGGGGTACTGAAAAACTGTTTTTT. Its protein product is CASSSRGTEKLFF.

This clone occurred many times. This chain joins TRBV11-1 and TRBJ1-1; 7 bases line up with TRBD1. The V gene end was trimmed by 1 base and the J gene end by 3 bases; junction bases not matched to a gene: 2. The CDR3 covers 14 residues. Germline V gene lookup returns CDR1 SGHAT and CDR2 FQDESV (reference sequence). Written as DNA, the CDR3 is TGTGCCAGCAGCTTAGGCCAGGGGGACACTGAAGCTTTCTTT. Residues: CASSLGQGDTEAFF.

The CDR3 spells CASSQEGRENTEAFF. DNA for the CDR3: TGTGCCAGCAGCCAAGAGGGGAGGGAGAACACTGAAGCTTTCTTT. The chain joins TRBV4-2 to TRBJ1-1; D gene ambiguous. Trimming pared 0 bases from V and 1 base from J, leaving 9 bases between. CDR3 length: 15 residues. Germline CDR1 reads LGHNA; CDR2 reads YNFKEQ.

The chain is built from TRBV6-5 and TRBJ2-3; D remains unclear. The V gene lost 1 base and the J gene lost 2 bases, with 7 bases spanning the gap. The CDR3 covers 14 residues. Germline CDR1 is MNHEY and CDR2 is SVGAGI. Here the CDR3 DNA reads TGTGCCAGCAGTTACTTGCGGTACACAGATACGCAGTATTTT. It yields the protein CASSYLRYTDTQYF.

The DNA for the CDR3 is TGTGCCAGCAGCCCATACGAGGGAGGGCCGGGAGATACGCAGTATTTT. As protein: CASSPYEGGPGDTQYF. The chain is built from TRBV11-1 and TRBJ2-3, with TRBD2 matching over 7 bases. J gave up 5 bases and V 5 bases, and 13 bases lay outside the gene matches. Germline CDR1 reads SGHAT; CDR2 reads FQDESV (reference sequence). CDR3 length equals 16 residues. Based on the CDR3 plus reference TRBV11-1 and TRBJ2-3, the full variable domain is EAEVAQSPRYKITEKSQAVAFWCDPISGHATLYWYRQILGQGPELLVQFQDESVVDDSQLPKDRFSAERLKGVDSTLKIQPAELGDSAMYLCASSPYEGGPGDTQYFGPGTRLTVL.

The V call is TRBV11-2, the J call TRBJ2-7, with 7 positions matching TRBD1. Germline trimming cut 5 bases from V and 6 bases from J; bases unmatched to any gene: 7. Germline assignment: CDR1 SGHAT and CDR2 FQNNGV. The CDR3 length is 13 residues. The DNA for the CDR3 is TGTGCCAGCAGCGAAGACAGGGTCAGCGAGCAGTACTTC. Translation gives CASSEDRVSEQYF.

This clone appeared once. This rearrangement joins TRBV9 to TRBJ2-2; D not resolved. Trimming removed 3 bases at V and 3 bases at J, with 3 bases between. The CDR3 extends over 12 amino acids. Germline CDR1 is SGDLS and CDR2 is YYNGEE. This CDR3 reads CASSAYTGELFF. The CDR3 DNA follows: TGTGCCAGCAGCGCCTACACCGGGGAGCTGTTTTTT.

DNA of the CDR3: TGTGCCAGCAGCTTGCCCCAGGGGGGAGATACGCAGTATTTT. Translation gives CASSLPQGGDTQYF. The chain couples TRBV5-6 to TRBJ2-3, with D tentatively TRBD1 (7 bases). The CDR3 is 14 amino acids. Germline V lookup: CDR1 SGHDT, CDR2 YYEEEE. Trimming took 1 base from V and 5 from J, leaving 11 bases between them. Full variable domain (rest looked up from reference TRBV5-6 and TRBJ2-3): DAGVTQSPTHLIKTRGQQVTLRCSPKSGHDTVSWYQQALGQGPQFIFQYYEEEERQRGNFPDRFSGHQFPNYSSELNVNALLLGDSALYLCASSLPQGGDTQYFGPGTRLTVL.

The V call is TRBV11-2, the J call TRBJ1-2; 10 bases are shared with TRBD1. J lost 8 bases, V lost 4 bases, and 10 bases had no gene match. Germline V gives CDR1 SGHAT, CDR2 FQNNGV. This CDR3 region has 15 residues. CDR3 nucleotide sequence: TGTGCCAGCAGCTCGGACAGGGGGTCGGTGGGCGGCTACACCTTC. It is translated as CASSSDRGSVGGYTF.